The next 25 T cell receptor beta chains were all read from a single sample in a study of T cells expressing NK-cell markers. From the 5' RACE reads, TCRdb lists one entry per CDR3 protein and no DNA. With some 440,000 distinct CDR3 sequences in the sample, the ten largest clones hold 1.4%. The sequenced material came from blood T cells: a sorted CD56 or NKG2C T cell subset, CD4+ or CD8+ T cells, or bulk PBMC T cells (not recorded which). Receptors originate from a woman in her 50s in good health.

J is TRBJ2-3 and V is TRBV20-1; TCRdb selects TRBD2, and the lack of DNA leaves this call unchecked. CDR1 and CDR2 (germline): DFQATT, SNEGSKA (reference sequence). The CDR3 sequence is 16 residues long. Here the CDR3 reads CSARVVAGAATDTQYF.

V gene TRBV5-5 combines with J gene TRBJ2-1; no DNA is available, so the TRBD1 call from TCRdb remains unchecked. Per germline, CDR1 SGHKS and CDR2 YYEKEE (reference sequence). The CDR3 totals 18 residues. CDR3 in amino acids: CASRTLGDRGLNYNEQFF.

The V and J genes are TRBV4-1 and TRBJ2-2. The CDR3 runs 15 residues. Germline V gene lookup returns CDR1 MGHRA and CDR2 YSYEKL. CDR3 amino acids: CASRSTRDRTGELFF.

This chain links TRBV5-1 with TRBJ2-2; TCRdb indicates TRBD2, and absent DNA this call remains unverified. The CDR3 sequence is 19 residues long. Looked up from germline, CDR1 is SGHRS and CDR2 is YFSETQ. This CDR3 is CASSRGVASGRQNTGELFF.

V usage is TRBV20-1 and J usage is TRBJ1-1. Germline lookup yields CDR1 DFQATT and CDR2 SNEGSKA (reference sequence). The CDR3 runs 12 residues. The CDR3: CSARTHSSEAFF.

The rearrangement joins TRBV24-1 to TRBJ2-1. Germline CDR1 KGHDR, CDR2 SFDVKD. This CDR3 is built from 15 residues. The CDR3 is CATGISGNSYNEQFF.

This sequence joins TRBV20-1 and TRBJ2-1; TCRdb lists TRBD2, though no DNA is available to test this call. This CDR3 is 14 amino acids long. Germline CDR1 is DFQATT and CDR2 is SNEGSKA (reference sequence). This CDR3 reads CSARLAGENNEQFF.

This chain connects TRBV29-1 to TRBJ2-1; TCRdb returns TRBD1, unconfirmable since there is no DNA. Germline CDR1 and CDR2: SQVTM and ANQGSEA. The CDR3 contains 13 residues. CDR3 loop: CSVARTGDNEQFF.

The rearrangement links TRBV4-2 to TRBJ2-5. Germline assignment: CDR1 LGHNA and CDR2 YNFKEQ. The CDR3 loop spans 15 amino acids. The CDR3 loop reads CASSQSLSTQETQYF.

The chain is built from TRBV9 and TRBJ2-1; TCRdb names TRBD1, which stays unverified in the absence of DNA. This CDR3 region has 16 residues. Germline CDR1 and CDR2: SGDLS and YYNGEE. CDR3 sequence: CASSVARNRADNEQFF. Combining the CDR3 with reference TRBV9 and TRBJ2-1 gives the whole variable domain DSGVTQTPKHLITATGQRVTLRCSPRSGDLSVYWYQQSLDQGLQFLIQYYNGEERAKGNILERFSAQQFPDLHSELNLSSLELGDSALYFCASSVARNRADNEQFFGPGTRLTVL.

The chain employs TRBV9 and TRBJ2-3; the TRBD2 assignment by TCRdb is unverifiable without DNA. CDR3 length: 13 residues. Germline lookup yields CDR1 SGDLS and CDR2 YYNGEE. The CDR3 reads CASSTGPPDTQYF.

The chain uses TRBV18 and TRBJ2-1; the TCRdb D gene call, TRBD1, has no DNA to confirm it. Germline V gene sequence: CDR1 KGHSH, CDR2 LQKENI. There are 14 residues in the CDR3. Here the CDR3 reads CASSPPPQGNEQFF.

V usage is TRBV7-9 and J usage is TRBJ1-5; TCRdb names TRBD1, which stays unverified in the absence of DNA. This CDR3 is built from 17 residues. CDR1 is SEHNR and CDR2 is FQNEAQ in the germline V gene (reference sequence). The CDR3 loop is CASSLASRTGFNQPQHF.

The rearrangement joins TRBV30 to TRBJ2-5. Per germline, CDR1 GTSNPN and CDR2 SVGIG (reference sequence). The CDR3 runs to 13 residues. The CDR3 sequence: CAWSVRVRETQYF.

The J gene is TRBJ2-2, the V gene TRBV9; TCRdb designates TRBD1, a call that cannot be tested without DNA. There are 12 residues in the CDR3. CDR1 is SGDLS, CDR2 YYNGEE, per germline. The CDR3: CASSTPGQRLFF.

The V and J genes are TRBV7-2 and TRBJ1-5; absent DNA, TCRdb's TRBD1 call cannot be checked. CDR3 size: 14 residues. Germline lookup yields CDR1 SGHTA and CDR2 FQGNSA. CDR3 in amino acids: CASSSDRVDQPQHF. The entire variable domain, with the rest obtained from reference TRBV7-2 and TRBJ1-5, is as follows: GAGVSQSPSNKVTEKGKDVELRCDPISGHTALYWYRQSLGQGLEFLIYFQGNSAPDKSGLPSDRFSAERTGGSVSTLTIQRTQQEDSAVYLCASSSDRVDQPQHFGDGTRLSIL.

V is TRBV7-8 and J is TRBJ2-3; the TCRdb call, TRBD1, lacks DNA for checking. The CDR3 consists of 16 residues. Germline V gene lookup returns CDR1 SGHVS and CDR2 FQNEAQ. CDR3 protein: CASSLDIGDRTDTQYF.

V usage is TRBV11-3 and J usage is TRBJ2-1; absent DNA, TCRdb's TRBD2 call cannot be checked. The CDR3 loop spans 13 amino acids. Germline values: CDR1 SGHNT, CDR2 YENEEA. CDR3 in amino acids: CASSSGLAGPLFF. The full variable domain, in which reference TRBV11-3 and TRBJ2-1 provide the parts outside the CDR3, is EAGVVQSPRYKIIEKKQPVAFWCNPISGHNTLYWYLQNLGQGPELLIRYENEEAVDDSQLPKDRFSAERLKGVDSTLKIQPAELGDSAVYLCASSSGLAGPLFFGPGTRLTVL.

The V and J genes are TRBV20-1 and TRBJ2-3; the D gene TCRdb calls, TRBD1, cannot be checked with no DNA. The CDR3 sequence is 17 residues long. Germline V gene data show CDR1 as DFQATT and CDR2 as SNEGSKA (reference sequence). The CDR3 here is CSATPLDFTRSTDTQYF.

The chain recombines TRBV10-1 with TRBJ1-2. The germline V gene encodes CDR1 WNHNN and CDR2 SYGVQD (reference sequence). CDR3 size: 13 residues. CDR3 loop: CARADTANYGYTF.

J is TRBJ2-1 and V is TRBV24-1; the D call of TRBD1 rests on TCRdb alone, since no DNA is present to check it. CDR3 length equals 15 residues. From germline, CDR1 is KGHDR and CDR2 SFDVKD. CDR3: CATSGGGSSYNEQFF.

The chain carries TRBV5-1 and TRBJ2-5; TCRdb designates TRBD1, a call that cannot be tested without DNA. The CDR3 is 15 amino acids. CDR1 SGHRS and CDR2 YFSETQ come from the germline V gene. This chain's CDR3 is CASSLGAGQGATQYF.

The chain links TRBV14 to TRBJ1-4. This CDR3 has 15 residues. CDR1 is SGHDN and CDR2 is FVKESK in the germline V gene. CDR3 loop: CASSQGRILAEKLFF.

The chain is built from TRBV12-3 or TRBV12-4 and TRBJ1-5; no DNA is available, so the TRBD1 call from TCRdb remains unchecked. The CDR3 consists of 15 residues. CDR3 sequence: CASSFDVGGGQPQHF.

The chain joins TRBV6-5 to TRBJ2-3; TCRdb proposes TRBD2, but this gene call is untestable without DNA. This CDR3 spans 14 amino acids. Per germline, CDR1 MNHEY and CDR2 SVGAGI. The CDR3 is CASREGGVPDTQYF.